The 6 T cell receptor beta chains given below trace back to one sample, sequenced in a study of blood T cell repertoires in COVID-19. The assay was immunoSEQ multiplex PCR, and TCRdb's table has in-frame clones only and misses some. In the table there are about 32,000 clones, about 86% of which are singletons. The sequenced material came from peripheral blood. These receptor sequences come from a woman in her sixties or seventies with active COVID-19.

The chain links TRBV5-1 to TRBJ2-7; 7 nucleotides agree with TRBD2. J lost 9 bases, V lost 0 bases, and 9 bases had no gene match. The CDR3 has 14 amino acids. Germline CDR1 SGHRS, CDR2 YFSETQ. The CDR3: CASSLETASGRQYF. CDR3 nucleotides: TGCGCCAGCAGCTTGGAGACAGCTAGCGGCCGGCAGTACTTC.

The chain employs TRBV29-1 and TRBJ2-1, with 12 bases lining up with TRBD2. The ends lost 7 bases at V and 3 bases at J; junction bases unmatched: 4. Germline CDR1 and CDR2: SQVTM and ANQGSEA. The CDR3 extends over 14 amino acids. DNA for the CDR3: TGCAGCGGCCTGGGACTAGCGGGCTACAATGAGCAGTTCTTC. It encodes CSGLGLAGYNEQFF.

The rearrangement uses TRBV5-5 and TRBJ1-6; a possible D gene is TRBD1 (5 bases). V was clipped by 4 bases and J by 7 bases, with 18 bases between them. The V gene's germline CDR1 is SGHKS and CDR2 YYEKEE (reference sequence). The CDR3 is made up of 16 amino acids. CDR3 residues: CASSPFTFRGNSPLHF. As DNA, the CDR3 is TGTGCCAGCAGCCCATTTACATTTCGGGGGAATTCACCCCTCCACTTT.

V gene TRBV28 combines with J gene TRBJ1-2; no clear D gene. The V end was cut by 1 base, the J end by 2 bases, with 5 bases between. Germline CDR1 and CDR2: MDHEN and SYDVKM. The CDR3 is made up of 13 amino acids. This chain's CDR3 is CASSLLENYGYTF. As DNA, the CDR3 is TGTGCCAGCAGTTTATTAGAAAACTATGGCTACACCTTC.

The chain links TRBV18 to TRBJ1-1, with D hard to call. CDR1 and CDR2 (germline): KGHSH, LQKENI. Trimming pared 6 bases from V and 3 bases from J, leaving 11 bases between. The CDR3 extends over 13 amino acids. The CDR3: CASSQIRDTEAFF. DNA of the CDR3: TGTGCCAGCTCGCAAATCCGGGACACTGAAGCTTTCTTT.

This CDR3 reads CASSQTAGRAEAFF. The CDR3 region has the DNA TGTGCCAGCAGTCAGACTGCCGGGAGGGCTGAAGCTTTCTTT. The chain couples TRBV3-1 (or the pseudogene TRBV3-2) to TRBJ1-1; D call uncertain. V was cut by 6 bases and J by 6 bases, with 17 bases left in between. There are 14 residues in the CDR3. Germline V gene lookup returns CDR1 LGHDT and CDR2 YNNKEL (reference sequence).